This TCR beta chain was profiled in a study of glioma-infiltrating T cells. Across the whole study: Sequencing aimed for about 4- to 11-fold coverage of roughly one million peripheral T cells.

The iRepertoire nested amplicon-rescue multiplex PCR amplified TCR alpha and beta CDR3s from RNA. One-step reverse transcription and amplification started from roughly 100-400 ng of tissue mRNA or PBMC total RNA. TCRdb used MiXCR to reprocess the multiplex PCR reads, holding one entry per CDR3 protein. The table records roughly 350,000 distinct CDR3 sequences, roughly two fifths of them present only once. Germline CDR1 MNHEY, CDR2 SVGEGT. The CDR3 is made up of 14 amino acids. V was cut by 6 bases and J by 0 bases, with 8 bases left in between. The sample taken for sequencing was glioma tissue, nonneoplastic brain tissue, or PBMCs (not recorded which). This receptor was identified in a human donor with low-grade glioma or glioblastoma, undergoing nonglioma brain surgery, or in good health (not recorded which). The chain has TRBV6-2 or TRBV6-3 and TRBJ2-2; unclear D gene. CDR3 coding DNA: TGTGCCAGCAGCGAAGACACGAACACCGGGGAGCTGTTTTTT. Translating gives CASSEDTNTGELFF.